The entry below describes one T cell receptor beta chain. Its antigen remains unknown. The V and J ends lost 6 bases and 4 bases, in that order; junction bases with no gene match: 9. From germline, CDR1 is SNHLY and CDR2 FYNNEI. The CDR3 is 16 amino acids. Overall study results and limits: In terms of TCR gene usage, tumor memory CD4+ T cells clustered together with blood and lymph node memory CD4+ cells, as well as with lymph node naive CD4+ cells.

Constant-region reverse primers amplified full-length variable regions, followed by semi-nested Nested Universal Primer A PCR. TCRdb recomputed calls from the 5' RACE reads with MiXCR, one row per CDR3 protein. Among about 54,000 distinct CDR3 sequences listed, roughly 17% were seen once. Sequencing was done on a sample of naive CD4+ T cells sorted from blood. Subset given: naive CD4+ T cells, CD4+CD45RA+CD25-. This clonotype was obtained from a female donor with breast cancer. The gene calls are TRBV2 and TRBJ2-1, with 10 bases matching TRBD1. The CDR3 DNA is TGTGCCAGCAGGGAACACGGGACAGGGGTGTACAATGAGCAGTTCTTC. Protein: CASREHGTGVYNEQFF.